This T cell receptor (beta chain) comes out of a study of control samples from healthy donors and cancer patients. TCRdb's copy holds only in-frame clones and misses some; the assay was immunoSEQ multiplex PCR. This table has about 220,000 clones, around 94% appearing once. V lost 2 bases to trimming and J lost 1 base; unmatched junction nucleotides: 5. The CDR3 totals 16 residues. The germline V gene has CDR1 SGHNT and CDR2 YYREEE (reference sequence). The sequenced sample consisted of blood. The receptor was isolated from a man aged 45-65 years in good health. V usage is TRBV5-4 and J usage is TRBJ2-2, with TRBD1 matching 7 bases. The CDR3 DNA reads TGTGCCAGCAGCTTATCAGACAGGGTGAACACCGGGGAGCTGTTTTTT. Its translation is CASSLSDRVNTGELFF.